This T cell receptor beta chain derives from a study of blood T cell repertoires in COVID-19. This clone occurred a few times. Germline lookup yields CDR1 SGHVS and CDR2 FQNEAQ. V dropped 0 bases and J dropped 4 bases, with 15 bases sitting between them. The CDR3 runs to 16 residues. In the study's own analysis: Reference gene primer amplification gave nucleated cell count estimates. Method: immunoSEQ multiplex PCR; TCRdb's copy keeps in-frame clones and lacks some. Clone size and V and J calls were adopted from that table, with D and trimming inferred from the DNA. This sample has 280,000 or so clones; roughly nine tenths occur once, and the top ten carry 6%. Individuals aged about 18 to 89 years were recruited from 20 to 25 US areas. Clinical history as reported by participants underpinned cohort assignment. The study counted Cohort 3 donors as recovered given two negative PCRs, clearance, or symptom resolution.

Sequenced: PBMCs or T cells enriched from blood (not recorded which). This sequence was found in a middle-aged woman who had recovered from COVID-19. V usage is TRBV7-8 and J usage is TRBJ2-5; a weak D match, TRBD2 (6 bases). CDR3 sequence reads: CASSLARERALETQYF. In DNA, the CDR3 is TGTGCCAGCAGCTTAGCTAGAGAGCGGGCCCTAGAGACCCAGTACTTC.